This TCR beta chain was retrieved from a study of shared clonotypes between healthy human individuals. Study in general: The composition of the donors was a couple of women and a few men aged 18 to 49. Per donor, CD8 memory used one plate, CD8 naive used two, CD4 memory used three and CD4 naive used three. Study results and caveats: Sampling included only blood; tissue repertoires likely differ. Rarefaction indicated that sorted-subset sequencing remained incomplete although depth was large.

Profiling relied on immunoSEQ multiplex PCR, and the TCRdb table lists in-frame clones only, not all of them. The sample yields about 380,000 clones, approximately 97% seen once. This clone was found a few times. Its target is not known. Germline V lookup: CDR1 SNHLY, CDR2 FYNNEI. The CDR3 length is 15 residues. V lost 6 bases and J 4 bases, leaving 19 bases between the germline ends. The V call is TRBV2, the J call TRBJ2-7; D possibly corresponds to TRBD2 (7 bases). The source of this sequence is a man aged 25-45 years in good health. The sequenced material came from memory CD8+ T cells sorted from blood. Subset given: CD45RO+ cells pooled with CCR7-negative TemRA cells. The CDR3, as DNA: TGTGCCAGCAGGGAGGAGGGGGGGAGAAGGTACGAGCAGTACTTC. This translates into CASREEGGRRYEQYF.